The clone carrying this TCR beta chain has a single count. Its antigen is unidentified. V was shortened by 5 bases and J by 11 bases, with 12 bases between the two germline ends. CDR1 DFQATT and CDR2 SNEGSKA come from the germline V gene (reference sequence). The CDR3 contains 11 residues. There were at least 6 micrograms of total RNA extracted from every sample. This specimen comes from a study of blood T cells in healthy people across ages. The authors ran a second PCR of 7 to 11 cycles using a sample-barcoded 5' primer and a J-beta primer mix. TCRdb recomputed calls from the 5' RACE reads with MiXCR, one row per CDR3 protein. The table has 1.5 million to 1.9 million distinct CDR3 sequences, approximately 43% seen once. General study points: The fall in TCR beta diversity per million T cells was roughly linear with age. More naive CD4+ cells and higher diversity were found in long-lived than in aged donors. Naive T cell percentage strongly correlated with TCR beta diversity.

The chain uses TRBV20-1 and TRBJ2-2, with a tentative D call TRBD2 (6 bases). The sequence came from a woman younger than 35 in good health. The specimen sequenced was blood. In DNA form, the CDR3 reads TGCAGTGCTCGGGAGAGTGGAGAGCTGTTTTTT. Translation gives CSARESGELFF.